This is a list of T cell receptor beta chains from one sample in a study of blood T cell repertoires in COVID-19. Some clones are missing from TCRdb's copy, which holds only in-frame ones; the method was immunoSEQ multiplex PCR. The repertoire holds roughly 140,000 clones, with about 80% as singletons. What was sequenced was peripheral blood. Every receptor here comes from a human donor in a cohort sampled during active COVID-19. Each CDR3 is given with its conserved first and last residue. Each record gives: D gene, clone size, V gene, J gene, CDR3 protein, CDR3 DNA. D genes are given only for firm matches. Clone size is given for some rows only: seen once, a few or many times, or a class if the clone is expanded.

>NA|many|TRBV21-1|TRBJ2-3
CASSKAGSTDTQYF
TGTGCCAGCAGCAAAGCTGGCAGCACAGATACGCAGTATTTT
>TRBD2|NA|TRBV5-6|TRBJ2-3
CASSADERGHTDTQYF
TGTGCCAGCAGCGCAGATGAGCGGGGTCACACAGATACGCAGTATTTT
>TRBD2|NA|TRBV27|TRBJ2-1
CASSFLLAGDYNEQFF
TGTGCCAGCAGTTTTCTACTAGCGGGGGACTACAATGAGCAGTTCTTC
>NA|once|TRBV18|TRBJ2-7
CASSPGSSGFSYEQYF
TGTGCCAGCTCTCCCGGTTCGAGCGGGTTCTCCTACGAGCAGTACTTC
>NA|NA|TRBV29-1|TRBJ2-5
CSNTQGQETQYF
TGCAGCAATACGCAGGGGCAAGAGACCCAGTACTTC
>TRBD1|once|TRBV10-1|TRBJ2-3
CASSTTTGPRMDTQYF
TGCGCCAGCAGTACTACGACAGGGCCCCGGATGGATACGCAGTATTTT
>NA|NA|TRBV5-1|TRBJ2-3
CASSLATDPSTDTQYF
TGCGCCAGCAGCTTGGCCACAGATCCTAGCACAGATACGCAGTATTTT
>TRBD1|few|TRBV3-1/TRBV3-2|TRBJ1-6
CASSQVQGARNSPLHF
TGTGCCAGCAGCCAAGTACAGGGGGCGCGAAATTCACCCCTCCACTTT
>NA|many|TRBV6-5|TRBJ1-5
CASSQGSNQPQHF
TGTGCCAGCAGTCAGGGGAGCAATCAGCCCCAGCATTTT
>TRBD2|NA|TRBV5-4|TRBJ2-1
CASSPGTSGYNEQFF
TGTGCCAGCAGCCCCGGGACTAGCGGCTACAATGAGCAGTTCTTC
>NA|NA|TRBV28|TRBJ1-4
CASSFLQDNEKLFF
TGTGCCAGCAGTTTCTTACAGGACAATGAAAAACTGTTTTTT
>NA|NA|TRBV5-1|TRBJ2-7
CASSLVAQELYYEQYF
TGCGCCAGCAGCTTGGTAGCACAGGAGCTCTACTACGAGCAGTACTTC
>TRBD1|NA|TRBV6-5|TRBJ1-2
CASRGTVNYGYTF
TGTGCCAGCAGAGGGACAGTTAACTATGGCTACACCTTC
>TRBD1|NA|TRBV7-9|TRBJ2-5
CASSRQGDQYF
TGTGCCAGCAGCCGACAGGGAGACCAGTACTTC
>TRBD1|NA|TRBV3-1/TRBV3-2|TRBJ1-6
CASSQDWTGISPLHF
TGTGCCAGCAGCCAAGATTGGACAGGGATTTCACCCCTCCACTTT
>NA|NA|TRBV3-1/TRBV3-2|TRBJ1-1
CASSSRPPGTEAFF
TGTGCCAGCAGCTCCCGCCCTCCGGGCACTGAAGCTTTCTTT
>NA|NA|TRBV24-1|TRBJ2-7
CATSKKTGPQYF
TGTGCCACCAGTAAAAAAACAGGTCCGCAGTACTTC
>TRBD1|NA|TRBV19|TRBJ2-7
CASSSDGTGTYEQYF
TGTGCCAGTAGTTCAGACGGGACAGGGACCTACGAGCAGTACTTC
>NA|NA|TRBV4-1|TRBJ2-7
CASSQTVRHYEQYF
TGCGCCAGCAGCCAGACAGTTAGACACTACGAGCAGTACTTC
>NA|NA|TRBV5-1|TRBJ2-3
CASSLDGGTGTDTQYF
TGCGCCAGCAGCTTGGACGGCGGGACTGGCACAGATACGCAGTATTTT
>TRBD1|NA|TRBV27|TRBJ2-7
CASSGTGAYEQYF
TGTGCCAGTTCCGGGACAGGGGCCTACGAGCAGTACTTC
>TRBD2|NA|TRBV4-1|TRBJ2-5
CASSHTGSGGEETQYF
TGCGCCAGCAGCCACACGGGTAGCGGGGGAGAAGAGACCCAGTACTTC